This TCR beta chain was sequenced for a study of T and B cells in COVID-19 patients. This clonotype was recorded once. Trimming removed 5 bases at V and 1 base at J, with 12 bases between. CDR3 size: 15 residues. Looked up from germline, CDR1 is PRHDT and CDR2 is FYEKMQ (reference sequence). From blood, roughly 220-550 ng of genomic DNA served as TRB template. Multiplex PCR with BIOMED2 TRB-A/B primer pools amplified TRB rearrangements. One entry per CDR3 protein, called by TCRdb with MiXCR from the multiplex PCR reads. The repertoire holds a few hundred distinct CDR3 sequences, with around a fifth as singletons.

This sequence joins TRBV13 and TRBJ1-3; tentative D call: TRBD1 (6 bases). The receptor comes from a human donor with active COVID-19. The specimen sequenced was blood. CDR3 sequence: CASSEEGVSGNTIYF. The CDR3 DNA follows: TGTGCCAGCAGCGAAGAGGGGGTGTCTGGAAACACCATATATTTT.